This T cell receptor (beta chain) was captured by sequencing in a study of blood T cell repertoires in COVID-19. Study context: PBMCs, B-cell-depleted T cells, or T cells were the source of the cDNA or gDNA that made up the material.

Assay used: immunoSEQ multiplex PCR; TCRdb lists only in-frame clones, some missing. The sample includes 50,000 to 70,000 clones, around 90% of them seen just once. The V end was cut by 8 bases, the J end by 1 base, with 15 bases between. Germline V CDR1 and CDR2: SNHLY, FYNNEI. The CDR3 loop spans 14 amino acids. This clone was seen a few times. This receptor was identified in a man aged 55 to 70 with acute or convalescent COVID-19. Specimen: peripheral blood. The rearrangement links TRBV2 to TRBJ2-7, with a tentative D call TRBD1 (6 bases). The CDR3 coding sequence is TGTGCCAGCCTTGAGGTTGGACAGTCCTACGAGCAGTACTTC. Protein: CASLEVGQSYEQYF. Combining the CDR3 with reference TRBV2 and TRBJ2-7 gives the whole variable domain EPEVTQTPSHQVTQMGQEVILRCVPISNHLYFYWYRQILGQKVEFLVSFYNNEISEKSEIFDDQFSVERPDGSNFTLKIRSTKLEDSAMYFCASLEVGQSYEQYFGPGTRLTVT.